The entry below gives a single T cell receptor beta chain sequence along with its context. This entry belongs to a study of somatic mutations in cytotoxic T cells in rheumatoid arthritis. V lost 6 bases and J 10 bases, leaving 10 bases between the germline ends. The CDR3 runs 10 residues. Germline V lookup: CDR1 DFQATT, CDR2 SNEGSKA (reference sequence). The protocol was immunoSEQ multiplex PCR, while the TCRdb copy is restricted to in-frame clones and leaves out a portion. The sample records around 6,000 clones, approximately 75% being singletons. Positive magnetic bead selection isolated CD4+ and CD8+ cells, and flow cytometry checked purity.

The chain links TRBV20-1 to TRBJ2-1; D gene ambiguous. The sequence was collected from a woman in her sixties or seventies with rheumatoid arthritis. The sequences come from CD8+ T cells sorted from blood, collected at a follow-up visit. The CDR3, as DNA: TGCAGTGCCAGAAGAAAAGAGCAGTTCTTC. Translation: CSARRKEQFF.